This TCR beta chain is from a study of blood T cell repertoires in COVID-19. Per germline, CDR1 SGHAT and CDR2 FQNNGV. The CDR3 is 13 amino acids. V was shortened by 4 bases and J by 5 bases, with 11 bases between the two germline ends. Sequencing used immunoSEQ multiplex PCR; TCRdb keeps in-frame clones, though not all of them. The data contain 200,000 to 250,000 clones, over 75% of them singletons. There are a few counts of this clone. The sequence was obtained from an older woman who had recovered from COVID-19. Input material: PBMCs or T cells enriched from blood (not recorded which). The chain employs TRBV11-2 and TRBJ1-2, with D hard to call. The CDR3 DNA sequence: TGTGCCAGCAGCTATACAGCGGGGTATGGCTACACCTTC. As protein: CASSYTAGYGYTF.